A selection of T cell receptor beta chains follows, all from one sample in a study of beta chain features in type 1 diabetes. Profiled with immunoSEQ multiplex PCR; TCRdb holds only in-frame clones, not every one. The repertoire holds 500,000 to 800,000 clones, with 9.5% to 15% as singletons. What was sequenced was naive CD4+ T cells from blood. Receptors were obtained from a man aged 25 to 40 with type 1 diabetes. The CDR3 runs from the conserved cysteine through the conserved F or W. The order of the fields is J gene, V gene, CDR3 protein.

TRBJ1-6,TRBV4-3,CASSHRDREGSPLHF
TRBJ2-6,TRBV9,CASSVGPRGLAGGPSGANVLTF
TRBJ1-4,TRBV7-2,CASSSRTGQTTNEKLFF
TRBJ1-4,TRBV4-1,CASSQGQGNEKLFF
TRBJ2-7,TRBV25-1,CASSNRGASYEQYF
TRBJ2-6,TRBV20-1,CSAGANVLTF
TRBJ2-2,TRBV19,CASTTGAKRSGELFF
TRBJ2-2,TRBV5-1,CASSLGLAPTGELFF
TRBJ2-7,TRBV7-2,CASSFIDEQYF
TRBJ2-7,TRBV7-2,CASSPGTSPAYEQYF
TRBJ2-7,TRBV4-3,CASSQGPSYEQYF
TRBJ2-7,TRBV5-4,CASSPRAGPYEQYF
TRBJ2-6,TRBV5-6,CASSSGPNSGANVLTF
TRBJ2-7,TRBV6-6,CASSFADSIGHYEQYF
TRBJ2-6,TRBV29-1,CSDGQGQLSGANVLTF
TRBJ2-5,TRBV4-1,CASSQARDTNQETQYF
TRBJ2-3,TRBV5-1,CASSLHSTDTQYF
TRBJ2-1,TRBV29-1,CSVEVTIHYNEQFF
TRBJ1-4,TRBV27,CASRGWGDNEKLFF
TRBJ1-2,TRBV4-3,CASSQDPLQGMEYGYTF
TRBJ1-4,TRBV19,CASSIGTAEKLFF
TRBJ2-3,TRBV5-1,CASRATATDTQYF
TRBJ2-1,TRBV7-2,CASSNPGTEVRNEQFF
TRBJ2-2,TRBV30,CAWTMGQGGIGELFF
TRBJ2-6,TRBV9,CASSLTDLGGANVLTF
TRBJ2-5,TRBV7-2,CASSPRGPTGSETQYF
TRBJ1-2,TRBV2,CASSPYSDGYTF
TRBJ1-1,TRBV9,CASSVGRSGTEAFF
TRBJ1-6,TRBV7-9,CASSFGAAYNSPLHF
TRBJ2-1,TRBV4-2,CASGSGGAWEQFF
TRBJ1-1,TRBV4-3,CASSQDGTGGITEAFF
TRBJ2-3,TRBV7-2,CASSFSGTGSTDTQYF
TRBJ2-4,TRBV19,CASSIGDRLSIQYF
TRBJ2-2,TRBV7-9,CASSLAPDQGTGELFF
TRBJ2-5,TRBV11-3,CASSFGPPGAAQYF
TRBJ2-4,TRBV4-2,CASSQETGTNIQYF
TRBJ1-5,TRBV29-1,CSVRGENQPQHF
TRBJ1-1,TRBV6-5,CASSYSGRNTEAFF
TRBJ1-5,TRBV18,CASSPTGDNQPQHF
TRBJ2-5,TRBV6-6,CASSFQLGETQYF
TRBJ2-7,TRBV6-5,CASTRDAEQYF
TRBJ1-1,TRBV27,CASSTSTEAFF
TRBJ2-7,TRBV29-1,CSVLARGAYEQYF
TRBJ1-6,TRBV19,CASSSLSSGENSPLHF
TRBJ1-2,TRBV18,CASSPEGNYGYTF
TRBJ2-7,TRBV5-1,CASNNGQGVHEQYF
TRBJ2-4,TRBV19,CASSIWQGSMAKNIQYF
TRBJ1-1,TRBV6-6,CASSYLMGKNTEAFF
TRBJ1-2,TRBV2,CASSGQGNYGYTF